The 27 T cell receptor beta chains given below trace back to one sample, sequenced in a study of cytomegalovirus exposure and HLA in healthy donors. The study ran its PCR with 60 Vbeta and 13 Jbeta primers. Using immunoSEQ multiplex PCR, the repertoire was profiled, and TCRdb retains in-frame clones only, with some absent. The sample records some 150,000 clones, around 60% being singletons. The sample was PBMCs. These receptors originate from a woman aged 55-69 years in good health and CMV-seropositive.

In its sample, this clone was seen once. This chain uses TRBV19 with TRBJ2-2; TRBD2 is a possible D gene (5 bases). Trimming removed 3 bases from V and 6 bases from J, with 8 bases in between. Germline V gene lookup returns CDR1 LNHDA and CDR2 SQIVND (reference sequence). There are 13 residues in the CDR3. This CDR3 reads CASSIWTAGELFF. The CDR3 coding sequence is TGTGCCAGTAGTATTTGGACTGCCGGGGAGCTGTTTTTT.

This clone was counted a few times. The chain carries TRBV18 and TRBJ2-1; 9 positions match TRBD2. Germline assignment: CDR1 KGHSH and CDR2 LQKENI. V trimming: 4 bases; J trimming: 8 bases; junction bases outside the gene matches: 15. This CDR3 region has 17 residues. As DNA, the CDR3 is TGTGCCAGCTCACGAACTAGCGGGCCCTCGGTAAGGGATGAGCAGTTCTTC. Its translation is CASSRTSGPSVRDEQFF. Using reference TRBV18 and TRBJ2-1 for the parts outside the CDR3, the full variable domain is NAGVMQNPRHLVRRRGQEARLRCSPMKGHSHVYWYRQLPEEGLKFMVYLQKENIIDESGMPKERFSAEFPKEGPSILRIQQVVRGDSAAYFCASSRTSGPSVRDEQFFGPGTRLTVL.

This clone has just one count. This sequence joins TRBV7-2 and TRBJ2-7; TRBD1 might be the D (6 bases). The CDR3 consists of 14 residues. V lost 1 base and J lost 3, with 10 bases in between. Looked up from germline, CDR1 is SGHTA and CDR2 is FQGNSA. The CDR3 nucleotides are TGTGCCAGCAGCTTAGTTCAAGGGGGCTACGAGCAGTACTTC. Translating it yields CASSLVQGGYEQYF.

J is TRBJ2-2 and V is TRBV4-1; possibly TRBD2 for D (5 bases). Deletions cut 4 bases from V and 3 bases from J, with 12 bases between. Germline V CDR1 and CDR2: MGHRA, YSYEKL. The CDR3 loop spans 15 amino acids. CDR3 residues: CASSPPDFHTGELFF. CDR3 DNA sequence: TGCGCCAGCAGCCCCCCGGACTTTCACACCGGGGAGCTGTTTTTT.

The V and J genes are TRBV5-1 and TRBJ2-1, with 9 nucleotides matching TRBD2. Germline V gene data show CDR1 as SGHRS and CDR2 as YFSETQ. This CDR3 comprises 17 residues. The trim removed 0 bases at V and 3 bases at J, leaving 7 bases unmatched. The DNA for the CDR3 is TGCGCCAGCAGCTTGGGTCCCGCTAGCGGGGTCTACAATGAGCAGTTCTTC. Its translation: CASSLGPASGVYNEQFF.

The V and J genes are TRBV4-1 and TRBJ1-5; 10 positions agree with TRBD1. V lost 7 bases, J lost 4 bases, and 10 bases stayed unmatched. CDR3 length: 16 residues. In germline, CDR1 is MGHRA, CDR2 YSYEKL. CDR3 in amino acids: CASTPPTGGLNQPQHF. The CDR3 nucleotides read TGCGCCAGCACCCCCCCGACAGGGGGCTTGAATCAGCCCCAGCATTTT.

The J gene is TRBJ1-2, the V gene TRBV4-3; TRBD1 is a possible D gene (6 bases). CDR3 length: 14 amino acids. Germline assignment: CDR1 LGHNA and CDR2 YSLEER. Trimming pared 4 bases from V and 0 bases from J, leaving 9 bases between. The CDR3 here is CASSPDRANYGYTF. For the CDR3, the DNA is TGCGCCAGCAGCCCGGACAGAGCTAACTATGGCTACACCTTC.

The chain couples TRBV7-8 to TRBJ1-2; D possibly corresponds to TRBD1 (6 bases). V was cut by 2 bases and J by 5 bases, with 12 bases left in between. CDR3 length: 14 residues. Germline CDR1 is SGHVS and CDR2 is FQNEAQ. CDR3 sequence (DNA): TGTGCCAGCAGCTTATCGGGGGGCGAGTATGGCTACACCTTC. As protein: CASSLSGGEYGYTF.

The chain combines TRBV4-1 with TRBJ2-5; 10 positions agree with TRBD2. V lost 4 bases to trimming and J lost 4 bases; unmatched junction nucleotides: 6. Germline CDR1 is MGHRA and CDR2 is YSYEKL. This CDR3 has 15 residues. CDR3 DNA: TGCGCCAGCAGCCGTTCGACTAGCGGGCCAGAGACCCAGTACTTC. Amino acid sequence: CASSRSTSGPETQYF.

This chain joins TRBV5-1 and TRBJ2-7; D gene uncertain. The germline V and J ends were trimmed by 3 bases and 2 bases, with 9 bases remaining between them. The CDR3 runs to 13 residues. Germline lookup yields CDR1 SGHRS and CDR2 YFSETQ. The CDR3 bases are TGCGCCAGCAGCTCCGTAACGGCCTACGAGCAGTACTTC. It translates to CASSSVTAYEQYF.

V gene TRBV5-8 combines with J gene TRBJ1-5, with TRBD1 matching 9 bases. CDR1 is SGHTS and CDR2 is YDEGEE in the germline V gene. The CDR3 has 16 residues. J gave up 4 bases and V 4 bases, and 9 bases lay outside the gene matches. The CDR3 region has the DNA TGTGCCAGCAGCCGTGAACAGGGGGCGGCGAATCAGCCCCAGCATTTT. The encoded protein is CASSREQGAANQPQHF.

The chain uses TRBV13 and TRBJ2-4, with D tentatively TRBD1 (5 bases). Trimming cost V 0 bases and J 6 bases, with 9 bases left between them. Germline lookup yields CDR1 PRHDT and CDR2 FYEKMQ (reference sequence). The CDR3 is made up of 14 amino acids. The CDR3 reads CASSLGQAGNIQYF. Here the CDR3 DNA reads TGTGCCAGCAGCTTAGGACAGGCCGGAAACATTCAGTACTTC.

CDR3 residues: CASSLGLDGGNQPQHF. As DNA, the CDR3 is TGTGCCAGCAGCTTAGGGTTGGACGGGGGAAATCAGCCCCAGCATTTT. The chain uses TRBV7-2 and TRBJ1-5; weak D call: TRBD1 (5 bases). This CDR3 region has 16 residues. Trimming took off 1 base at V and 4 bases at J, with 14 bases between the two ends. Germline lookup yields CDR1 SGHTA and CDR2 FQGNSA.

This clone has just a few counts. This CDR3 reads CASSPTAGGPYEQYF. The CDR3 coding sequence is TGTGCCAGCTCACCCACAGCGGGAGGGCCTTACGAGCAGTACTTC. This rearrangement joins TRBV18 to TRBJ2-7, with TRBD2 identical over 10 bases. This CDR3 comprises 15 residues. In germline, CDR1 is KGHSH, CDR2 LQKENI. V lost 3 bases to trimming and J lost 4 bases; unmatched junction nucleotides: 6.

On this clone: The same CDR3 also results from other DNA sequences found in this sample. The chain couples TRBV7-9 to TRBJ2-3; tentative D call: TRBD1 (6 bases). The CDR3 is made up of 15 amino acids. Germline lookup yields CDR1 SEHNR and CDR2 FQNEAQ (reference sequence). V lost 1 base, J lost 1 base, and 9 bases lay in between. CDR3 nucleotide sequence: TGTGCCAGCAGCTTAGTAGGGGGTGGCACAGATACGCAGTATTTT. Protein sequence: CASSLVGGGTDTQYF.

This clone was found a few times. The chain joins TRBV4-3 to TRBJ2-1; 10 positions agree with TRBD2. CDR1 is LGHNA, CDR2 YSLEER, per germline. This CDR3 has 15 residues. Germline trimming cut 4 bases from V and 7 bases from J; bases unmatched to any gene: 7. CDR3: CASSPSSGSSNEQFF. The CDR3 DNA sequence: TGCGCCAGCAGCCCTTCTAGCGGGAGCTCGAATGAGCAGTTCTTC.

The chain joins TRBV27 to TRBJ1-2, with 10 bases matching TRBD1. Germline V gene data show CDR1 as MNHEY and CDR2 as SMNVEV (reference sequence). Unmatched junction bases numbered 6, after V lost 3 bases and J lost 8 bases. The CDR3 runs to 14 residues. The CDR3 DNA sequence: TGTGCCAGCAGTTTGTCCGGGACAGGGGTAGGCTACACCTTC. It is translated as CASSLSGTGVGYTF.

V is TRBV15 and J is TRBJ2-2, with D maybe TRBD2 (5 bases). This CDR3 has 14 residues. Germline CDR1 and CDR2: LNHNV and YYDKDF (reference sequence). The V gene lost 6 bases and the J gene lost 5 bases, with 13 bases spanning the gap. CDR3 DNA sequence: TGTGCCACCAGACTAGACTACCCGACCGGGGAGCTGTTTTTT. This gives the protein CATRLDYPTGELFF.

The sample holds a few counts of this clone. The V and J genes are TRBV28 and TRBJ1-4; no clear D gene. This CDR3 comprises 15 residues. V dropped 1 base and J dropped 10 bases, with 16 bases sitting between them. Looked up from germline, CDR1 is MDHEN and CDR2 is SYDVKM. CDR3 protein: CASSLSSTLRGKLFF. DNA of the CDR3: TGTGCCAGCAGTTTATCCTCAACCCTACGCGGAAAACTGTTTTTT.

The chain joins TRBV28 to TRBJ1-5; 8 bases line up with TRBD1. The CDR3 extends over 14 amino acids. Trimming cost V 7 bases and J 11 bases; bases outside gene matches: 13. CDR1 is MDHEN and CDR2 is SYDVKM in the germline V gene. In nucleotides, the CDR3 is TGTGCCAGCACAACGGGACAGGACCTTGGGTCCCAGCATTTT. Protein sequence: CASTTGQDLGSQHF.

This clone has just a few counts. This chain joins TRBV29-1 and TRBJ2-3; a weak D match, TRBD2 (5 bases). The V end was cut by 5 bases, the J end by 0 bases, with 21 bases between. The CDR3 extends over 17 amino acids. The germline V gene encodes CDR1 SQVTM and CDR2 ANQGSEA. CDR3 DNA: TGCAGCGTTCTATTACAATCGGGGATGACTAGCACAGATACGCAGTATTTT. The encoded protein is CSVLLQSGMTSTDTQYF.

This sequence joins TRBV27 and TRBJ2-7; 12 nucleotides match TRBD2. Germline-derived CDR1 and CDR2 are MNHEY and SMNVEV (reference sequence). The CDR3 loop spans 17 amino acids. The junction had 7 bases not matched to a gene; V was cut back by 3 bases and J by 1 base. CDR3 DNA sequence: TGTGCCAGCAGTTTGTTACTAGCGGGAGGAGGATCCTACGAGCAGTACTTC. This sequence encodes CASSLLLAGGGSYEQYF.

Regarding this clone: The identical CDR3 is also encoded by other nucleotide sequences in the sample. The rearrangement links TRBV28 to TRBJ2-1, with D unresolved. The CDR3 totals 13 residues. V was pared by 1 base and J by 3 bases, with 4 bases between. Germline V gene sequence: CDR1 MDHEN, CDR2 SYDVKM. In DNA form, the CDR3 reads TGTGCCAGCAGTTTATCTTACTACAATGAGCAGTTCTTC. This sequence encodes CASSLSYYNEQFF.

The chain carries TRBV4-3 and TRBJ2-3, with D perhaps TRBD1 (5 bases). This CDR3 contains 16 residues. V was cut by 0 bases and J by 4 bases, with 14 bases left in between. Per germline, CDR1 LGHNA and CDR2 YSLEER. This chain's CDR3 is CASSQEAHRSPDTQYF. CDR3 in DNA: TGCGCCAGCAGCCAAGAGGCGCACAGGTCCCCAGATACGCAGTATTTT.

This clone was counted only a few times. This chain uses TRBV9 with TRBJ2-3, with D possibly being TRBD2 (5 bases). From germline, CDR1 is SGDLS and CDR2 YYNGEE. This CDR3 is built from 15 residues. V dropped 0 bases and J dropped 5 bases, with 13 bases sitting between them. CDR3 protein: CASSVGWAGGDTQYF. The CDR3 region has the DNA TGTGCCAGCAGCGTAGGATGGGCGGGTGGAGATACGCAGTATTTT. The full variable domain, rest sourced from reference TRBV9 and TRBJ2-3, is DSGVTQTPKHLITATGQRVTLRCSPRSGDLSVYWYQQSLDQGLQFLIQYYNGEERAKGNILERFSAQQFPDLHSELNLSSLELGDSALYFCASSVGWAGGDTQYFGPGTRLTVL.

DNA for the CDR3: TGTGCCACGAGCGACAGGGCGAACACTGAAGCTTTCTTT. Encoded protein: CATSDRANTEAFF. The V gene is TRBV10-3, the J gene TRBJ1-1, with 7 bases aligning to TRBD1. Per the germline V gene, CDR1 is ENHRY and CDR2 is SYGVKD. The CDR3 covers 13 residues. J gave up 1 base and V 10 bases, and 6 bases lay outside the gene matches.

The rearrangement uses TRBV5-5 and TRBJ2-5; perhaps TRBD2 as D (5 bases). V lost 7 bases and J lost 0, with 16 bases in between. Germline loops: CDR1 SGHKS, CDR2 YYEKEE (reference sequence). The CDR3 runs to 15 residues. CDR3 sequence: CASGQERRYQETQYF. CDR3 in DNA: TGTGCCAGCGGTCAGGAGCGGAGGTACCAAGAGACCCAGTACTTC.